These 2 T cell receptor beta chains were all obtained from the same sample, sequenced in a study of T cell responses to AZD1222 COVID-19 vaccine. Measured with immunoSEQ multiplex PCR; TCRdb has only the in-frame clones, and not every one. The sample gives around 130,000 clones, around 94% of which show up once; around 7% is in the top ten. The input for sequencing was peripheral blood, taken on day 0 of AZD1222 vaccination. These receptor sequences come from an adult in good health.

The rearrangement uses TRBV13 and TRBJ2-7; 8 bases align to TRBD1. Germline CDR1 and CDR2: PRHDT and FYEKMQ (reference sequence). The ends lost 6 bases at V and 4 bases at J; junction bases unmatched: 5. There are 13 residues in the CDR3. The CDR3 coding sequence is TGTGCCAGCAGTGGGGACAGGACTTACGAGCAGTACTTC. Translation gives CASSGDRTYEQYF.

The chain combines TRBV12-3 or TRBV12-4 with TRBJ2-5; tentative D call: TRBD2 (5 bases). The V gene lost 7 bases and the J gene lost 5 bases, with 14 bases spanning the gap. This CDR3 region has 13 residues. The chain's CDR3 is CASTLHRGETQYF. CDR3 sequence (DNA): TGTGCCAGCACCCTTCACCGAGGGGAGACCCAGTACTTC.